This entry lists 30 T cell receptor beta chains sequenced from one sample in a study of blood T cell repertoires in COVID-19. TCRdb's table, derived via immunoSEQ multiplex PCR, lists solely in-frame clones and lacks some. The top ten hold roughly 3.7% of the sample, which has tens of thousands of clones, around 95% seen once. The material sequenced was peripheral blood. The receptors originated from a human donor with active COVID-19. The donor label of this sample is uncertain.

CDR3 sequence: CASSQGSGQVQETQYF. For the CDR3, the DNA is TGTGCCAGCAGCCAAGGATCCGGACAGGTGCAAGAGACCCAGTACTTC. The chain is built from TRBV4-2 and TRBJ2-5; 7 bases match TRBD1. This CDR3 is built from 16 residues. The ends lost 1 base at V and 2 bases at J; junction bases unmatched: 7. Looked up from germline, CDR1 is LGHNA and CDR2 is YNFKEQ.

The genes are TRBV9 and TRBJ1-4; D unresolved. This CDR3 is built from 14 residues. Germline loops: CDR1 SGDLS, CDR2 YYNGEE. V lost 0 bases and J 4 bases, leaving 7 bases between the germline ends. CDR3 in amino acids: CASSVGGDNEKLFF. The CDR3 DNA is TGTGCCAGCAGCGTAGGTGGAGATAATGAAAAACTGTTTTTT.

CDR3 amino acids: CASSLVDSGYTF. Written as DNA, the CDR3 is TGTGCCAGCAGCTTAGTCGACTCTGGCTACACCTTC. This chain joins TRBV7-9 and TRBJ1-2; D is ambiguous. V was trimmed by 1 base and J by 7 bases, leaving 7 bases between them. The CDR3 sequence is 12 residues long. Germline V gene lookup returns CDR1 SEHNR and CDR2 FQNEAQ (reference sequence).

V and J are TRBV18 and TRBJ1-5; 7 bases fit TRBD1. The CDR3 runs 13 residues. Germline V gene lookup returns CDR1 KGHSH and CDR2 LQKENI. V dropped 3 bases and J dropped 7; count of bases not matched to a gene: 3. The chain's CDR3 is CASSPGQAQPQHF. The CDR3 nucleotides are TGTGCCAGCTCACCTGGACAGGCCCAGCCCCAGCATTTT.

This clone was detected only once. The rearrangement uses TRBV4-1 and TRBJ2-3; 16 bases are a match to TRBD2. The germline CDR1 and CDR2 sequences are MGHRA and YSYEKL. This CDR3 contains 19 residues. Trimming at V came to 3 bases and at J to 4 bases, leaving 10 bases not matched to a gene. This CDR3 is CASSQAGTSGGARADTQYF. The CDR3 region has the DNA TGCGCCAGCAGCCAGGCCGGGACTAGCGGGGGGGCTAGGGCAGATACGCAGTATTTT.

The chain recombines TRBV29-1 with TRBJ1-2; 9 bases are a match to TRBD1. V was clipped by 2 bases and J by 6 bases; unmatched bases: 7. The CDR3 loop spans 14 amino acids. Germline assignment: CDR1 SQVTM and CDR2 ANQGSEA. Here the CDR3 reads CSVEKRQGGNGYTF. DNA of the CDR3: TGCAGCGTTGAAAAGAGACAGGGGGGAAATGGCTACACCTTC.

The genes are TRBV19 and TRBJ2-2; D is unresolved. The V end was cut by 3 bases, the J end by 0 bases, with 11 bases between. The CDR3 spans 16 residues. From germline, CDR1 is LNHDA and CDR2 SQIVND (reference sequence). The CDR3 sequence: CASSILGSSNTGELFF. The CDR3 nucleotides are TGTGCCAGTAGTATCCTTGGCAGTTCGAACACCGGGGAGCTGTTTTTT.

V gene TRBV5-4 combines with J gene TRBJ2-3, with TRBD2 matching over 16 bases. The CDR3 is 15 amino acids. From germline, CDR1 is SGHNT and CDR2 YYREEE (reference sequence). With V trimmed by 7 bases and J by 8 bases, 7 bases remained unmatched. DNA for the CDR3: TGTGCCAGCGGGACGGGACTAGCGGGGGGGGTTACGCAGTATTTT. It encodes CASGTGLAGGVTQYF.

The chain is built from TRBV27 and TRBJ2-7; D might be TRBD1 (7 bases). Germline V lookup: CDR1 MNHEY, CDR2 SMNVEV (reference sequence). V was cut by 5 bases and J by 2 bases, with 16 bases left in between. This CDR3 is built from 15 residues. Here the CDR3 reads CASSPRTGLPYEQYF. The CDR3 DNA follows: TGTGCCAGCAGTCCGCGGACAGGACTACCCTACGAGCAGTACTTC.

The chain carries TRBV6-2 or TRBV6-3 and TRBJ2-3, with 13 bases lining up with TRBD2. The V gene end was trimmed by 0 bases and the J gene end by 2 bases; junction bases not matched to a gene: 8. This CDR3 spans 19 amino acids. CDR1 is MNHEY and CDR2 is SVGEGT in the germline V gene. Here the CDR3 reads CASSYSSSGLAGTTDTQYF. Here the CDR3 DNA reads TGTGCCAGCAGTTACTCCTCCTCGGGACTAGCGGGGACCACAGATACGCAGTATTTT.

This rearrangement joins TRBV12-3 or TRBV12-4 to TRBJ2-2; D unresolved. The CDR3 loop spans 12 amino acids. V lost 6 bases, J lost 2 bases, and 4 bases lay in between. DNA of the CDR3: TGTGCCAGCAGCCTTAACACCGGGGAGCTGTTTTTT. Translated: CASSLNTGELFF.

This chain links TRBV7-2 with TRBJ2-7; TRBD1 aligns across 10 bases. Germline trimming cut 5 bases from V and 4 bases from J; bases unmatched to any gene: 5. Germline V gene data show CDR1 as SGHTA and CDR2 as FQGNSA. This CDR3 region has 14 residues. The CDR3 is CASSRDRGFYEQYF. Written as DNA, the CDR3 is TGTGCCAGCAGCCGGGACAGGGGTTTTTACGAGCAGTACTTC.

The chain joins TRBV6-5 to TRBJ2-7; 9 bases are shared with TRBD2. This CDR3 has 16 residues. Trimming cost V 0 bases and J 1 base; bases outside gene matches: 4. CDR1 is MNHEY, CDR2 SVGAGI, per germline. CDR3 region: CASSYSTSGRSYEQYF. CDR3 bases: TGTGCCAGCAGTTACTCTACTAGCGGGCGTTCCTACGAGCAGTACTTC.

This chain uses TRBV7-2 with TRBJ2-5; 10 nucleotides agree with TRBD2. The CDR3 sequence is 17 residues long. The J segment lost 4 bases and the V segment lost 4 bases, leaving 12 bases of the junction unmatched. Germline CDR1 is SGHTA and CDR2 is FQGNSA. DNA for the CDR3: TGTGCCAGCAGCTACAAAAATGGAGCGGGGGGGCCAGAGACCCAGTACTTC. It yields the protein CASSYKNGAGGPETQYF. The full variable domain, rest sourced from reference TRBV7-2 and TRBJ2-5, is GAGVSQSPSNKVTEKGKDVELRCDPISGHTALYWYRQSLGQGLEFLIYFQGNSAPDKSGLPSDRFSAERTGGSVSTLTIQRTQQEDSAVYLCASSYKNGAGGPETQYFGPGTRLLVL.

The chain uses TRBV18 and TRBJ1-1; possibly TRBD1 for D (5 bases). Germline V gene lookup returns CDR1 KGHSH and CDR2 LQKENI. The CDR3 has 13 amino acids. Trimming shortened V by 3 bases and J by 1 base, and 6 bases separated the two germline ends. CDR3: CASSPQGNTEAFF. CDR3 coding DNA: TGTGCCAGCTCACCTCAGGGGAACACTGAAGCTTTCTTT.

V is TRBV4-2 and J is TRBJ1-3; D not certain. The CDR3 contains 17 residues. The ends were cut back, 0 bases at V and 0 bases at J, with 12 bases in the middle. The germline gives CDR1 LGHNA, CDR2 YNFKEQ. The CDR3 DNA follows: TGTGCCAGCAGCCAAGATCAGACGGGGATCTCTGGAAACACCATATATTTT. Amino acid sequence: CASSQDQTGISGNTIYF.

The CDR3 region is CASSPLAGLNNEQFF. In DNA, the CDR3 is TGTGCCAGCTCACCACTAGCGGGGTTAAACAATGAGCAGTTCTTC. The gene calls are TRBV18 and TRBJ2-1; 8 bases line up with TRBD2. CDR3 size: 15 residues. With V trimmed by 1 base and J by 5 bases, 4 bases remained unmatched. Germline V CDR1 and CDR2: KGHSH, LQKENI.

This clone was counted a single time. The V call is TRBV19, the J call TRBJ1-5; a possible D gene is TRBD1 (6 bases). Per germline, CDR1 LNHDA and CDR2 SQIVND (reference sequence). This CDR3 comprises 21 residues. The V end lost 3 bases, the J end lost 0 bases, and 27 bases lay between the germline ends. The CDR3: CASSIVLILTGQRYSNQPQHF. The CDR3 bases are TGTGCCAGTAGTATTGTCCTTATCCTGACAGGACAGAGATATAGCAATCAGCCCCAGCATTTT.

The sample holds a few counts of this clone. The CDR3 protein is CASSRDRASGDTQYF. The CDR3 DNA is TGTGCCAGCTCCCGGGACAGGGCCTCCGGAGATACGCAGTATTTT. This chain joins TRBV18 and TRBJ2-3; 9 bases align to TRBD1. The CDR3 is 15 amino acids. Unmatched junction bases numbered 9, after V lost 6 bases and J lost 5 bases. Germline values: CDR1 KGHSH, CDR2 LQKENI.

This chain connects TRBV28 to TRBJ1-5; TRBD1 matches 11 bases. The CDR3 length is 21 residues. Germline CDR1 and CDR2: MDHEN and SYDVKM. J was trimmed by 0 bases and V by 3 bases; bases with no gene match: 16. CDR3 sequence: CASSLELGTGGDSYSNQPQHF. CDR3 sequence (DNA): TGTGCCAGCAGTTTGGAGCTGGGGACAGGGGGAGACTCATATAGCAATCAGCCCCAGCATTTT.

This chain connects TRBV15 to TRBJ2-3; 7 bases are shared with TRBD2. CDR1 is LNHNV, CDR2 YYDKDF, per germline (reference sequence). The V and J ends lost 4 bases and 0 bases, in that order; junction bases with no gene match: 4. This CDR3 has 15 residues. The CDR3, as DNA: TGTGCCACCAGCACCCTAGCGGCCAGCACAGATACGCAGTATTTT. Translating it yields CATSTLAASTDTQYF.

The chain uses TRBV29-1 and TRBJ2-3; tentatively, D is TRBD2 (7 bases). The germline V gene encodes CDR1 SQVTM and CDR2 ANQGSEA. Between the trimmed V and J ends, which lost 7 bases and 4 bases, there was a span of 18 bases. The CDR3 extends over 14 amino acids. Here the CDR3 reads CSALGRGASDTQYF. As DNA, the CDR3 is TGCAGCGCCCTTGGTCGGGGGGCCTCAGATACGCAGTATTTT.

V is TRBV6-5 and J is TRBJ2-7; a weak D match, TRBD1 (5 bases). CDR3 length: 12 amino acids. Germline V gene lookup returns CDR1 MNHEY and CDR2 SVGAGI. With 5 bases removed from V and 4 bases from J, the gap between germline ends came to 9 bases. CDR3 in DNA: TGTGCCAGCAGTCGTAGGGGTTACGAGCAGTACTTC. This codes for CASSRRGYEQYF.

This sequence joins TRBV28 and TRBJ1-1; a possible D gene is TRBD1 (5 bases). Germline V gene sequence: CDR1 MDHEN, CDR2 SYDVKM. V lost 2 bases and J lost 5, with 6 bases in between. This CDR3 contains 12 residues. This CDR3 is CASSLRGTEAFF. CDR3 DNA sequence: TGTGCCAGCAGTTTAAGGGGAACTGAAGCTTTCTTT.

V is TRBV18 and J is TRBJ2-2; 12 bases align to TRBD1. Trimming took 3 bases from V and 5 from J; bases not matched to a gene: 7. Germline CDR1 and CDR2: KGHSH and LQKENI. The CDR3 is 17 amino acids. The CDR3 reads CASSPRDRGPKTGELFF. The CDR3 DNA sequence: TGTGCCAGCTCACCTCGGGACAGGGGGCCCAAGACCGGGGAGCTGTTTTTT.

The chain couples TRBV30 to TRBJ2-1; TRBD1 agrees at 7 bases. With V trimmed by 0 bases and J by 7 bases, 12 bases remained unmatched. The CDR3 is 16 residues long. In germline, CDR1 is GTSNPN, CDR2 SVGIG (reference sequence). The CDR3 sequence: CAWSVGGAPPENEQFF. The CDR3 nucleotides are TGTGCCTGGAGTGTAGGGGGCGCTCCCCCAGAGAATGAGCAGTTCTTC.

The chain couples TRBV19 to TRBJ1-1, with D hard to call. The germline V and J ends were trimmed by 1 base and 11 bases, with 14 bases remaining between them. The CDR3 has 13 amino acids. Germline V gene lookup returns CDR1 LNHDA and CDR2 SQIVND (reference sequence). The CDR3 nucleotides are TGTGCCAGTAGTATAGGCGGGGTGCTCGAGGCTTTCTTT. This translates into CASSIGGVLEAFF.

The chain employs TRBV2 and TRBJ2-7; TRBD1 matches at 9 bases. V trimming: 5 bases; J trimming: 5 bases; junction bases outside the gene matches: 7. Germline CDR1 SNHLY, CDR2 FYNNEI. This CDR3 has 14 amino acids. As DNA, the CDR3 is TGTGCCAGCAGTCCGGGACAGGGCAATCACGAGCAGTACTTC. Its translation is CASSPGQGNHEQYF. The full variable domain, in which reference TRBV2 and TRBJ2-7 provide the parts outside the CDR3, is EPEVTQTPSHQVTQMGQEVILRCVPISNHLYFYWYRQILGQKVEFLVSFYNNEISEKSEIFDDQFSVERPDGSNFTLKIRSTKLEDSAMYFCASSPGQGNHEQYFGPGTRLTVT.

The V call is TRBV27, the J call TRBJ2-7, with 9 bases that match TRBD2. The germline gives CDR1 MNHEY, CDR2 SMNVEV (reference sequence). J was trimmed by 6 bases and V by 5 bases; bases with no gene match: 14. There are 16 residues in the CDR3. The CDR3 here is CASSPIRPSGASEQYF. CDR3 sequence (DNA): TGTGCCAGCAGTCCTATCCGCCCTAGCGGGGCTAGCGAGCAGTACTTC.

The chain employs TRBV3-1 (or the pseudogene TRBV3-2) and TRBJ2-1; 10 positions match TRBD2. The CDR3 sequence is 14 residues long. Unmatched junction bases numbered 6, after V lost 5 bases and J lost 8 bases. From germline, CDR1 is LGHDT and CDR2 YNNKEL (reference sequence). This CDR3 reads CASSIAGGGDEQFF. CDR3 nucleotides: TGTGCCAGCAGCATAGCGGGGGGCGGGGATGAGCAGTTCTTC.